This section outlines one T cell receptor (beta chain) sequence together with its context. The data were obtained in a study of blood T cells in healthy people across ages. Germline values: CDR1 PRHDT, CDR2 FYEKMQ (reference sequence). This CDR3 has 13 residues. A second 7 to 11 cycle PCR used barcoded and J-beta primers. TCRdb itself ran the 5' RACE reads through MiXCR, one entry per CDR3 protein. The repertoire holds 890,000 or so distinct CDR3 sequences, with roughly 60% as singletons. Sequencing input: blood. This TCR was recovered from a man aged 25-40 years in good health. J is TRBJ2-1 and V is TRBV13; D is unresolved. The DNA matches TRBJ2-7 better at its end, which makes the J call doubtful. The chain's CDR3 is CASSLRDSHEQYF. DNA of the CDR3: TGTGCCAGCAGCTTAAGGGATTCCCACGAGCAGTACTTC.